This is a list of T cell receptor beta chains from one sample in a study of PD-L1 blockade in urothelial cancer. Profiling relied on immunoSEQ multiplex PCR, and the TCRdb table lists in-frame clones only, not all of them. This table holds 60,000 to 65,000 clones, around 81% found once. This material consisted of PBMCs, taken around atezolizumab (anti-PD-L1) treatment. The receptors were gathered from a man between 65 and 80 years old with urothelial cancer. Both conserved end residues are part of each CDR3. D genes are given only for firm matches. Expanded clones are given a class, and other clones once, few, many or no size at all.

TGTGCCAGTAGTCTACCGGGACAGGGGGACATCTATGGCTACACCTTC CASSLPGQGDIYGYTF TRBV19 NA TRBD1 TRBJ1-2
TGCGCCAGCAATCGGCTAGCGGGAGGAAATGAGCAGTTCTTC CASNRLAGGNEQFF TRBV4-1 NA TRBD2 TRBJ2-1
TGCGCCAGCAGCCAGGGACAGGGGGCACGGGAGACCCAGTACTTC CASSQGQGARETQYF TRBV5-1 NA TRBD1 TRBJ2-5
TGTGCCAGCAGCCTTTCGACAGAAGCTTTCTTT CASSLSTEAFF TRBV11-3 NA NA TRBJ1-1
TGTGCCAGCAGCGACAGGACAGAAGAGACCCAGTACTTC CASSDRTEETQYF TRBV9 NA NA TRBJ2-5
TGTGCCAGTAGATCGGGGACAGGGGGTCGAAGTCAGCCCCAGCATTTT CASRSGTGGRSQPQHF TRBV19 NA TRBD1 TRBJ1-5
TGTGCCAGCAGCTTAGAGCGGACCCAGTACTTC CASSLERTQYF TRBV11-3 NA NA TRBJ2-5
TGTGCCAGCAGCCAAGCGGGATTCTCGGACTTTGTGCAGTTCTTC CASSQAGFSDFVQFF TRBV14 NA NA TRBJ2-1
TGTGCCAGCAGCTTAGCGGGGCTGGGCACTGAAGCTTTCTTT CASSLAGLGTEAFF TRBV7-6 NA NA TRBJ1-1
TGTGCCAGTAGTATACAGGGGCCATACAATGAGCAGTTCTTC CASSIQGPYNEQFF TRBV19 NA NA TRBJ2-1
TGCGCCAGCAGCCACCCGGGCAGGGGGAACGGAAACACCATATATTTT CASSHPGRGNGNTIYF TRBV4-1 NA TRBD1 TRBJ1-3
TGTGCCAGCAGCCTGGCGGGATCTTCGGGCAGTGAGCAGTTCTTC CASSLAGSSGSEQFF TRBV6-1 NA NA TRBJ2-1
TGTGCCTGGAGTTATTGGAGGGTCAATCAGCCCCAGCATTTT CAWSYWRVNQPQHF TRBV30 NA NA TRBJ1-5
TGCGCCAGCAGCTTGTCTACCCCTTTTCGGGAGCAGTACTTC CASSLSTPFREQYF TRBV5-1 NA NA TRBJ2-7
TGTGCCAGCAGCGCGGCAGGGGCCCAAGAGACCCAGTACTTC CASSAAGAQETQYF TRBV5-6 NA NA TRBJ2-5
TGTGCCAGCAGCTTCCATTATTCGCAGGGGCCTGGGGCCAACGTCCTGACTTTC CASSFHYSQGPGANVLTF TRBV11-2 once NA TRBJ2-6
TGCAGCGTTTCCGGGGGGCGAACTGAAGCTTTCTTT CSVSGGRTEAFF TRBV29-1 once NA TRBJ1-1
TGTGCCAGCAGCAGAGCGGACACCGGGGAGCTGTTTTTT CASSRADTGELFF TRBV7-9 NA NA TRBJ2-2
TGCGCCAGCAGCAAACAGGGACCAAACTCTGGAAACACCATATATTTT CASSKQGPNSGNTIYF TRBV5-1 NA NA TRBJ1-3
TGTGCCACAGGGGGACTAGCGGGTGACCTGGATACGCAGTATTTT CATGGLAGDLDTQYF TRBV10-3 NA TRBD2 TRBJ2-3
TGTGCCAGCAGTATCACTGGGACTGGAGCAGATACGCAGTATTTT CASSITGTGADTQYF TRBV28 NA NA TRBJ2-3
TGTGCCATCAGTGAATCCCTAGCGGCCTCCTACAATGAGCAGTTCTTC CAISESLAASYNEQFF TRBV10-3 NA TRBD2 TRBJ2-1
TGTGCCAGTAGTACAGGGGCCAAAAACATTCAGTACTTC CASSTGAKNIQYF TRBV19 NA NA TRBJ2-4
TGTGCCAGCAGCCACGAGACTAGCAGACAAGAGACCCAGTACTTC CASSHETSRQETQYF TRBV14 NA TRBD2 TRBJ2-5
TGTGCCAGCAGCCCCCGGAGGGTCGTAGATACGCAGTATTTT CASSPRRVVDTQYF TRBV7-8 NA NA TRBJ2-3
TGTGCCAGCAGGAGCAGGGGGACAGGGGCGGGAGGCTACACCTTC CASRSRGTGAGGYTF TRBV5-6 NA TRBD1 TRBJ1-2
TGTGCCAGCGGACAGTCTAATGAAAAACTGTTTTTT CASGQSNEKLFF TRBV19 few NA TRBJ1-4
TGTGCCAGCAGCCCCTCGGCAGGGGACCACGAGCAGTACTTC CASSPSAGDHEQYF TRBV9 NA NA TRBJ2-7
TGCAGCGTTGTGCCTAGCGGCACAGATACGCAGTATTTT CSVVPSGTDTQYF TRBV29-1 once NA TRBJ2-3
TGTGCCAGCAGTTTATCGCCCCGCACCAGCGAGCAGTACTTC CASSLSPRTSEQYF TRBV28 NA NA TRBJ2-7
TGTGCCAGCTCACGGGAGGGACAGGTGACGGGCTACGAGCAGTACTTC CASSREGQVTGYEQYF TRBV18 NA NA TRBJ2-7
TGCGCCAGCAGCTTGGAGGGGGACGGCTCCTACGAGCAGTACTTC CASSLEGDGSYEQYF TRBV5-1 NA NA TRBJ2-7